Relative to its sample, the clone carrying this T cell receptor (beta chain) is large. The same CDR3 arises from other DNA sequences in this sample as well. TCRdb keeps only in-frame clones here, not all; method: immunoSEQ multiplex PCR. The sample consists of some 30,000 clones, approximately 81% of them appearing once. The data originate from a study of sequential checkpoint blockade in melanoma. Study as a whole: First-line arms were nivolumab then ipilimumab, or the reverse, randomized 1:1.

Treatment denoted: randomized to nivolumab then ipilimumab (arm A) or the reverse (arm B). PBMC sorting kept live CD3+CD8+ cells without CD19 or CD56. The receptor comes from a human donor with melanoma. The sequences come from CD8+ T cells sorted from blood (inferred from file names), collected from a patient given nivolumab and ipilimumab in sequence.

Here the CDR3 reads CASSGRGSSYEQYF. For the CDR3, the DNA is TGTGCCAGCAGCGGAAGGGGAAGCTCCTACGAGCAGTACTTC. The chain joins TRBV6-1 to TRBJ2-7; D possibly corresponds to TRBD1 (5 bases). Per the germline V gene, CDR1 is MNHNS and CDR2 is SASEGT. The CDR3 consists of 14 residues. V was cut by 6 bases and J by 0 bases, with 12 bases left in between.